This T cell receptor (beta chain) is drawn from a study of CD8+CD57+ T cells in acquired aplastic anemia. Study conclusions and caveats: The same twenty-nine CD8+ CDR3 sequences occurred in patients and in controls. Researchers reported that CD8+ Simpson's diversity was not significantly different in patients versus controls.

The CDR3 has 14 amino acids. V was trimmed by 1 base and J by 7 bases, leaving 10 bases between them. The V gene's germline CDR1 is MNHEY and CDR2 SVGAGI. The use of genomic DNA as template underpinned the TCR beta VDJ and CDR3 profiling. TCRdb used MiXCR to reprocess the reads, holding one entry per CDR3 protein. Among 180,000 or so distinct CDR3 sequences listed, roughly 63% were seen once. This clonotype appeared a few times. Its antigen is unknown. CD8+CD57+ cell expansion had been shown by flow cytometry in patients chosen for sequencing. The blood sampling took place in patients who had so far received no therapy.

Input material: sorted CD4+, CD8+, or CD8+CD57+ T cells (not recorded which) from PBMCs. The gene calls are TRBV6-5 and TRBJ2-2; D remains ambiguous. This clonotype originated in a human donor with aplastic anemia. CDR3 bases: TGTGCCAGCAGTTACTTGGGATCCCACGGGGAGCTGTTTTTT. Residues: CASSYLGSHGELFF.